One TCR beta chain is described in this entry. The data were obtained in a study of blood T cell repertoires in COVID-19. CDR3 size: 14 residues. Per the germline V gene, CDR1 is MNHEY and CDR2 is SVGAGI. V gave up 4 bases and J gave up 6 bases; unmatched junction bases: 6. Per the study methods: Reference gene primer amplification in the assay estimated nucleated cell counts. Produced via immunoSEQ multiplex PCR; TCRdb's table is partial and in-frame only. V, J and clone size reflect that table, while D and trimming were determined from the DNA. The profile covers approximately 70,000 clones, with about 85% appearing a single time and roughly 3.1% taken by the ten largest.

This chain uses TRBV6-5 with TRBJ2-1; 7 positions match TRBD1. This clonotype was sampled from a woman aged 50 to 60 with COVID-19, enrolled during active disease. What was sequenced was peripheral blood. The CDR3 spells CASSSMTGFNEQFF. DNA for the CDR3: TGTGCCAGCAGTTCCATGACAGGGTTCAATGAGCAGTTCTTC.